What follows are 17 T cell receptor beta chains derived from one specimen sequenced in a study of OX40 agonist ivuxolimab in advanced cancers. TCRdb keeps only in-frame clones here, not all; method: immunoSEQ multiplex PCR. The sample carries under 95,000 clones, more than 85% recorded once. Sequences were derived from CD4+ or CD8+ T cells sorted from blood, sampled in a trial of the OX40 agonist ivuxolimab. These receptor sequences come from an adult with an advanced solid tumor such as melanoma, head and neck, liver or kidney cancer.

The V gene is TRBV14, the J gene TRBJ2-7; D could derive from TRBD1 or TRBD2 (6 bases each). Trimming removed 0 bases at V and 5 bases at J, with 8 bases between. Germline-derived CDR1 and CDR2 are SGHDN and FVKESK. The length of the CDR3 is 13 residues. DNA for the CDR3: TGTGCCAGCAGCCAAGAGGGGGGCCACGAGCAGTACTTC. It yields the protein CASSQEGGHEQYF.

The chain employs TRBV4-1 and TRBJ1-2, with D possibly matching TRBD1 (6 bases). V shed 1 base and J shed 5 bases, with 8 bases lying between them. The CDR3 has 13 residues. Germline-derived CDR1 and CDR2 are MGHRA and YSYEKL. The CDR3 loop is CASSQGGAYGYTF. The CDR3 coding sequence is TGCGCCAGCAGCCAAGGGGGGGCATATGGCTACACCTTC.

The gene calls are TRBV9 and TRBJ2-3, with a weak D call TRBD2 (5 bases). V lost 1 base, J lost 6 bases, and 15 bases lay in between. Germline assignment: CDR1 SGDLS and CDR2 YYNGEE. CDR3 size: 15 residues. CDR3 region: CASSVKDSRQDTQYF. CDR3 sequence (DNA): TGTGCCAGCAGCGTAAAGGACTCGAGGCAGGATACGCAGTATTTT.

The chain employs TRBV29-1 and TRBJ1-1; D is unresolved. The germline V gene has CDR1 SQVTM and CDR2 ANQGSEA. The V and J ends lost 7 bases and 6 bases respectively, with 15 bases between them. The CDR3 has 12 residues. The CDR3 is CSAIPDSSEAFF. CDR3 sequence (DNA): TGCAGCGCAATCCCGGACTCATCTGAAGCTTTCTTT.

The table lists this clone with a few counts. The same CDR3 is also encoded by other DNA sequences in this sample. V and J are TRBV5-6 and TRBJ1-1, with D uncertain. Germline CDR1 SGHDT, CDR2 YYEEEE. The CDR3 has 12 amino acids. V dropped 2 bases and J dropped 1 base, with 3 bases sitting between them. The CDR3 region has the DNA TGTGCCAGCAGCTTCGGGAACACTGAAGCTTTCTTT. This sequence encodes CASSFGNTEAFF. The entire variable domain, with the rest obtained from reference TRBV5-6 and TRBJ1-1, is as follows: DAGVTQSPTHLIKTRGQQVTLRCSPKSGHDTVSWYQQALGQGPQFIFQYYEEEERQRGNFPDRFSGHQFPNYSSELNVNALLLGDSALYLCASSFGNTEAFFGQGTRLTVV.

The gene calls are TRBV7-8 and TRBJ2-1; D remains ambiguous. CDR1 is SGHVS and CDR2 is FQNEAQ in the germline V gene. The length of the CDR3 is 14 residues. Trimming shortened V by 3 bases and J by 5 bases, and 11 bases separated the two germline ends. CDR3 amino acids: CASSFLPGNNEQFF. CDR3 nucleotide sequence: TGTGCCAGCAGCTTCCTCCCAGGCAACAATGAGCAGTTCTTC.

The rearrangement uses TRBV6-6 and TRBJ1-6, with no clear D. The CDR3 is 13 residues long. Germline CDR1 and CDR2: MNHNY and SVGAGI (reference sequence). Trimming took 2 bases from V and 7 from J, leaving 6 bases between them. CDR3 DNA sequence: TGTGCCAGCAGTTACCTCAAGAATTCACCCCTCCACTTT. This codes for CASSYLKNSPLHF.

The chain carries TRBV5-6 and TRBJ2-5; the D call may be TRBD1 or TRBD2 (5 bases each). The CDR3 totals 13 residues. Germline V lookup: CDR1 SGHDT, CDR2 YYEEEE. V lost 0 bases and J 4 bases, leaving 7 bases between the germline ends. CDR3 in amino acids: CASSLAGGETQYF. The CDR3, as DNA: TGTGCCAGCAGCTTGGCTGGGGGAGAGACCCAGTACTTC.

The chain employs TRBV7-8 and TRBJ2-6; D gene uncertain. CDR3 length equals 15 residues. Germline V lookup: CDR1 SGHVS, CDR2 FQNEAQ. Trimming removed 5 bases from V and 1 base from J, with 9 bases in between. In DNA form, the CDR3 reads TGTGCCAGCAGCACTCCTTGGTCTGGGGCCAACGTCCTGACTTTC. It yields the protein CASSTPWSGANVLTF.

The V gene is TRBV25-1, the J gene TRBJ1-5; no clear D. CDR3 size: 13 residues. Trimming removed 3 bases from V and 7 bases from J, with 10 bases in between. The V gene's germline CDR1 is MGHDK and CDR2 SYGVNS. Here the CDR3 reads CASSDFTGQPQHF. The CDR3 DNA is TGTGCCAGCAGTGACTTTACGGGGCAGCCCCAGCATTTT.

V is TRBV30 and J is TRBJ1-2; D possibly corresponds to TRBD1 (6 bases). Trimming removed 2 bases from V and 2 bases from J, with 9 bases in between. Germline V gives CDR1 GTSNPN, CDR2 SVGIG (reference sequence). The CDR3 has 13 amino acids. As DNA, the CDR3 is TGTGCCTGGAGTAACAGGGCAAACTATGGCTACACCTTC. This encodes CAWSNRANYGYTF.

Details on this clone: Other DNA sequences in the same sample also yield this CDR3. CDR3 nucleotide sequence: TGTGCCAGCATTCTACAGGACAGGGCTAACTATGGCTACACCTTC. This codes for CASILQDRANYGYTF. The gene calls are TRBV7-2 and TRBJ1-2; 8 bases fit TRBD1. The CDR3 sequence is 15 residues long. The germline gives CDR1 SGHTA, CDR2 FQGNSA. Trimming took 7 bases from V and 0 from J; bases not matched to a gene: 7.

This sequence joins TRBV12-5 and TRBJ2-1; no clear D gene. This CDR3 is built from 15 residues. V was clipped by 1 base and J by 5 bases, with 12 bases between them. The germline V gene has CDR1 LGHNT and CDR2 FRNRAP. CDR3 bases: TGTGCTAGTGGTTTGGGGCCCTATGGGGACAATGAGCAGTTCTTC. The encoded protein is CASGLGPYGDNEQFF.

The CDR3 sequence is CASSLLNRAFF. The CDR3 DNA reads as TGTGCCAGCAGCTTGTTAAACCGGGCTTTCTTT. This chain links TRBV5-6 with TRBJ1-1; D gene unclear. The CDR3 has 11 residues. CDR1 is SGHDT, CDR2 YYEEEE, per germline. Trimming left V 1 base short and J 11 bases short, with 9 bases between.

The V call is TRBV10-1, the J call TRBJ2-3; the match to TRBD2 covers 7 bases. With V trimmed by 0 bases and J by 0 bases, 0 bases remained unmatched. This CDR3 spans 15 amino acids. Germline V gene lookup returns CDR1 WNHNN and CDR2 SYGVQD (reference sequence). CDR3 sequence (DNA): TGCGCCAGCAGTGAGTCGCGGGGGAGCACAGATACGCAGTATTTT. Translating gives CASSESRGSTDTQYF.

The CDR3 nucleotides read TGTGCCATCAGGGAGCTCATCACCCGAGATACGCAGTATTTT. This translates into CAIRELITRDTQYF. The rearrangement links TRBV10-3 to TRBJ2-3; D gene uncertain. Germline loops: CDR1 ENHRY, CDR2 SYGVKD. Trimming took off 6 bases at V and 5 bases at J, with 15 bases between the two ends. There are 14 residues in the CDR3.

This chain joins TRBV30 and TRBJ1-2; D may be TRBD1 (6 bases). Trimming shortened V by 6 bases and J by 4 bases, and 24 bases separated the two germline ends. This CDR3 is 16 amino acids long. The germline V gene has CDR1 GTSNPN and CDR2 SVGIG (reference sequence). The CDR3 DNA sequence: TGTGCCTGCCTCTCTGGGGGACATCTCTCCACCTATGGCTACACCTTC. It is translated as CACLSGGHLSTYGYTF.